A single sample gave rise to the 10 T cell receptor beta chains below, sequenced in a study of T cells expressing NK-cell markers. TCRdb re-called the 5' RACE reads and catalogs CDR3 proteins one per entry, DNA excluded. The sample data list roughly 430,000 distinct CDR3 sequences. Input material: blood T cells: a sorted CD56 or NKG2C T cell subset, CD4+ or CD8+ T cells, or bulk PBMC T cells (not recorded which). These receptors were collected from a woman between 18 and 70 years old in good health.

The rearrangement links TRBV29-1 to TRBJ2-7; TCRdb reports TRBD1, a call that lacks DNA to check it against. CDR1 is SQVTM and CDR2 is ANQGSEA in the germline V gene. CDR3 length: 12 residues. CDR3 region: CSVTGTEYEQYF.

CDR3 sequence: CASSPGQGALPNEKLFF. This sequence joins TRBV7-8 and TRBJ1-4; there is no DNA to check the TCRdb D call of TRBD1. The CDR3 sequence is 17 residues long. The germline CDR1 and CDR2 sequences are SGHVS and FQNEAQ. Complete variable domain (other parts from reference TRBV7-8 and TRBJ1-4): GAGVSQSPRYKVAKRGQDVALRCDPISGHVSLFWYQQALGQGPEFLTYFQNEAQLDKSGLPSDRFFAERPEGSVSTLKIQRTQQEDSAVYLCASSPGQGALPNEKLFFGSGTQLSVL.

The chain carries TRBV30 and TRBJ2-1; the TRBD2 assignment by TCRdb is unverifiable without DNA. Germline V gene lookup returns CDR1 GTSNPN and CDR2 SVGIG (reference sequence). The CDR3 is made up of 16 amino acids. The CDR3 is CACPVHGLAGVSEQFF.

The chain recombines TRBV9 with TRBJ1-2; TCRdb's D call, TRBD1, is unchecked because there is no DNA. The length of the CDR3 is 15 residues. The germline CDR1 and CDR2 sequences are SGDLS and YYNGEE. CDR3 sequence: CASSVRTNINDGYTF.

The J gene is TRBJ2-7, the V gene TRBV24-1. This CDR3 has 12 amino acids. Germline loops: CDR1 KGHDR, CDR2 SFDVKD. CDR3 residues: CATSRGSYEQYF.

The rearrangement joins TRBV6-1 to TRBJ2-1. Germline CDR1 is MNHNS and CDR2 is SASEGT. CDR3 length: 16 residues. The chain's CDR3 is CASSPEPGRPYNEQFF.

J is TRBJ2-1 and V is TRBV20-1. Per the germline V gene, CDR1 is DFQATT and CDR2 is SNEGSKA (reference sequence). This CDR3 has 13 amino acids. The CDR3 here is CSARGLIDNEQFF.

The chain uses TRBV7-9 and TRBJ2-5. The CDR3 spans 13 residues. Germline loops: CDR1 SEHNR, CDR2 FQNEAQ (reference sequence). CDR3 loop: CANSFLNLETQYF.

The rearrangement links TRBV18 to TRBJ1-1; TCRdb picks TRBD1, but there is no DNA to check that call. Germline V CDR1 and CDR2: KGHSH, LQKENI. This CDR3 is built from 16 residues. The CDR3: CASSPPGRGRGTEAFF.

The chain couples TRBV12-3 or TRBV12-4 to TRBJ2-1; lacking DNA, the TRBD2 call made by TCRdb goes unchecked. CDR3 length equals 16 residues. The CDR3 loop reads CASSLSGEPIGNEQFF.